One and the same sample provided the 9 T cell receptor beta chains below, sequenced in a study of human T cells and chemical hapten exposure. Total RNA extraction was carried out from unfractionated whole blood. TCRdb itself ran the 5' RACE reads through MiXCR, one entry per CDR3 protein. Of about 110,000 distinct CDR3 sequences detected, around 20% appear once; the ten largest clones hold approximately 2.8%. The source is a human donor in good health.

The V call is TRBV18, the J call TRBJ2-1; TRBD2 matches at 15 bases. Germline V gene sequence: CDR1 KGHSH, CDR2 LQKENI. V was pared by 5 bases and J by 8 bases, with 7 bases of the junction left unmatched. There are 16 residues in the CDR3. CDR3 loop: CASSLGLAGGLHEQFF. The CDR3 coding sequence is TGTGCCAGCTCATTAGGACTAGCGGGAGGGCTCCATGAGCAGTTCTTC.

The chain links TRBV27 to TRBJ1-1; D gene uncertain. Trimming took off 6 bases at V and 0 bases at J, with 11 bases between the two ends. CDR1 MNHEY and CDR2 SMNVEV come from the germline V gene (reference sequence). The CDR3 is 14 amino acids. CDR3 DNA sequence: TGTGCCAGCAGAAGGAGGGAGGTGAACACTGAAGCTTTCTTT. This codes for CASRRREVNTEAFF.

The chain combines TRBV20-1 with TRBJ2-1; 10 bases align to TRBD2. Germline V gives CDR1 DFQATT, CDR2 SNEGSKA (reference sequence). V was clipped by 3 bases and J by 2 bases; unmatched bases: 7. The CDR3 sequence is 16 residues long. CDR3 residues: CSARGRTSGPYNEQFF. The CDR3 DNA follows: TGCAGTGCTAGGGGGCGGACTAGCGGCCCCTACAATGAGCAGTTCTTC.

The table lists this clonotype with a few counts. The gene calls are TRBV29-1 and TRBJ2-7; a weak D match, TRBD1 (6 bases). V lost 6 bases, J lost 1 base, and 13 bases lay in between. CDR1 and CDR2 (germline): SQVTM, ANQGSEA. The CDR3 length is 13 residues. DNA of the CDR3: TGCAGCGTCCGGACAGTACAATCCTACGAGCAGTACTTC. It codes for CSVRTVQSYEQYF.

V usage is TRBV6-4 and J usage is TRBJ2-3; D remains ambiguous. The CDR3 has 17 amino acids. Germline lookup yields CDR1 MRHNA and CDR2 SNTAGT. Trimming took 2 bases from V and 2 from J, leaving 17 bases between them. The CDR3 spells CASSDKGEGWPTDTQYF. The CDR3 nucleotides read TGTGCCAGCAGTGACAAGGGCGAAGGTTGGCCCACAGATACGCAGTATTTT.

This clonotype was seen a handful of times. The CDR3, as DNA: TGTGCCAGCAGCGTAGGCCGGACTAATGAAAAACTGTTTTTT. This translates into CASSVGRTNEKLFF. The genes are TRBV9 and TRBJ1-4; D gene ambiguous. V was cut by 0 bases and J by 2 bases, with 5 bases left in between. CDR1 is SGDLS and CDR2 is YYNGEE in the germline V gene. CDR3 size: 14 residues.

This clonotype was counted between two and nine times. The chain uses TRBV29-1 and TRBJ2-2; D is perhaps TRBD1 or TRBD2 (5 bases each). CDR1 and CDR2 from the germline V gene are SQVTM and ANQGSEA. V was pared by 3 bases and J by 4 bases, with 12 bases between. There are 14 residues in the CDR3. For the CDR3, the DNA is TGCAGCGTTGAGCCGGGGCGCAGCACCGGGGAGCTGTTTTTT. It codes for CSVEPGRSTGELFF.

V gene TRBV9 combines with J gene TRBJ1-6; D gene uncertain. This CDR3 has 16 residues. Germline CDR1 is SGDLS and CDR2 is YYNGEE. V gave up 6 bases and J gave up 6 bases, with 19 bases separating them. CDR3 bases: TGTGCCAGCAAAGTGGGAAGCCCATCGGGTAATTCACCCCTCCACTTT. Its protein product is CASKVGSPSGNSPLHF.

This clonotype was seen a few times. The chain has TRBV5-1 and TRBJ2-1; 9 bases align to TRBD2. The CDR3 covers 15 residues. Trimming took 4 bases from V and 2 from J; bases not matched to a gene: 4. Germline assignment: CDR1 SGHRS and CDR2 YFSETQ. CDR3 DNA: TGCGCCAGCAGCCTTTCTAGCGGGGCCTACAATGAGCAGTTCTTC. Protein: CASSLSSGAYNEQFF.